The 23 T cell receptor beta chains presented below share a single source sample, sequenced in a study of blood T cells in healthy people across ages. A sample-barcoded 5' primer and a J-beta primer mix were used in a second PCR of roughly 7 to 11 cycles. TCRdb re-called the 5' RACE reads with MiXCR, one entry per CDR3 protein. The table has around 1,000,000 distinct CDR3 sequences, under 30% seen once. A further study also used this sample, focusing on T cells of mothers and their children.

Sample: blood. These receptor sequences come from a girl aged 2 to 9 in good health.

This clonotype was observed at least ten times. The J gene is TRBJ2-3, the V gene TRBV9, with D possibly TRBD1 on 6 matching bases. The V gene's germline CDR1 is SGDLS and CDR2 YYNGEE. V lost 3 bases and J 2 bases, leaving 13 bases between the germline ends. The CDR3 totals 15 residues. The CDR3 loop is CASSGEGQFTDTQYF. The CDR3 region has the DNA TGTGCCAGCAGCGGGGAAGGACAGTTCACAGATACGCAGTATTTT. The entire variable domain, with the rest obtained from reference TRBV9 and TRBJ2-3, is as follows: DSGVTQTPKHLITATGQRVTLRCSPRSGDLSVYWYQQSLDQGLQFLIQYYNGEERAKGNILERFSAQQFPDLHSELNLSSLELGDSALYFCASSGEGQFTDTQYFGPGTRLTVL.

This clonotype was counted only a few times. The J gene is TRBJ2-1, the V gene TRBV7-3, with D possibly TRBD2 on 6 matching bases. Germline V gene sequence: CDR1 SGHTA, CDR2 FQGTGA. Trimming took 0 bases from V and 5 from J, leaving 17 bases between them. CDR3 length: 17 amino acids. For the CDR3, the DNA is TGTGCCAGCAGCTTAACGTCCAGGGCGGGGACGAACAATGAGCAGTTCTTC. It is translated as CASSLTSRAGTNNEQFF.

DNA for the CDR3: TGTGCCAGCAGCCCCATTGGCGGACCAGATACGCAGTATTTT. This gives the protein CASSPIGGPDTQYF. The rearrangement joins TRBV7-9 to TRBJ2-3; D is unresolved. This CDR3 spans 14 amino acids. Germline V CDR1 and CDR2: SEHNR, FQNEAQ (reference sequence). Trimming shortened V by 5 bases and J by 4 bases, and 13 bases separated the two germline ends. Drawing the rest from reference TRBV7-9 and TRBJ2-3, the complete variable domain is DTGVSQNPRHKITKRGQNVTFRCDPISEHNRLYWYRQTLGQGPEFLTYFQNEAQLEKSRLLSDRFSAERPKGSFSTLEIQRTEQGDSAMYLCASSPIGGPDTQYFGPGTRLTVL.

This clonotype was observed a few times. Given a much more abundant clone one base away, this may be a read error. J is TRBJ1-2 and V is TRBV12-3 or TRBV12-4, with a weak D call TRBD1 (5 bases). The CDR3 loop spans 11 amino acids. Trimming removed 3 bases from V and 6 bases from J, with 5 bases in between. The DNA for the CDR3 is TGTGCCAGCAGTTTCAGGGATGGCTACACCTTC. Its protein is CASSFRDGYTF.

The V call is TRBV5-1, the J call TRBJ1-1, with 9 bases aligning to TRBD1. Germline lookup yields CDR1 SGHRS and CDR2 YFSETQ. The CDR3 covers 15 residues. Trimming at V came to 4 bases and at J to 3 bases, leaving 7 bases not matched to a gene. The CDR3 bases are TGCGCCAGCAGCCCGGACAGGGGATGGGACACTGAAGCTTTCTTT. It specifies CASSPDRGWDTEAFF.

V gene TRBV24-1 combines with J gene TRBJ2-7; TRBD2 agrees at 8 bases. Germline assignment: CDR1 KGHDR and CDR2 SFDVKD. Unmatched junction bases numbered 7, after V lost 11 bases and J lost 2 bases. The CDR3 sequence is 13 residues long. CDR3 in amino acids: CANARTSPYEQYF. The CDR3 nucleotides read TGTGCCAACGCGCGGACTAGCCCCTACGAGCAGTACTTC.

The genes are TRBV6-2 or TRBV6-3 and TRBJ1-5, with D tentatively TRBD1 (5 bases). V was shortened by 6 bases and J by 2 bases, with 11 bases between the two germline ends. CDR1 MNHEY and CDR2 SVGEGT come from the germline V gene. The CDR3 runs to 14 residues. The CDR3 region is CASSRDSRNQPQHF. As DNA, the CDR3 is TGTGCCAGCAGCCGAGACAGTCGCAATCAGCCCCAGCATTTT.

The chain recombines TRBV3-1 with TRBJ2-7; possibly TRBD1 or TRBD2 for D (5 bases each). V shed 4 bases and J shed 8 bases, with 15 bases lying between them. The CDR3 runs 13 residues. Per germline, CDR1 LGHDT and CDR2 YNNKEL (reference sequence). The CDR3 nucleotides read TGTGCCAGCAGCCCATATCGGGGCTATCAGCAGTACTTC. Translation: CASSPYRGYQQYF.

The rearrangement joins TRBV27 to TRBJ2-5; perhaps TRBD1 as D (6 bases). The CDR3 contains 15 residues. CDR1 and CDR2 from the germline V gene are MNHEY and SMNVEV (reference sequence). The V end lost 5 bases, the J end lost 1 base, and 14 bases lay between the germline ends. CDR3 DNA: TGTGCCAGCAGTATTGGGGGCAGCTTCCAAGAGACCCAGTACTTC. It yields the protein CASSIGGSFQETQYF.

The chain joins TRBV28 to TRBJ2-6; possibly TRBD1 for D (6 bases). Trimming removed 6 bases at V and 3 bases at J, with 12 bases between. Germline CDR1 is MDHEN and CDR2 is SYDVKM. The CDR3 totals 15 residues. As DNA, the CDR3 is TGTGCCAGCAGCATAGACAGGAGTGGGGCCAACGTCCTGACTTTC. Amino acids: CASSIDRSGANVLTF.

This clonotype was seen only a few times. The CDR3 nucleotides read TGCAGTGCTTTCCACTTGGGGACTAGCGGGACCCAGTACTTC. It yields the protein CSAFHLGTSGTQYF. The rearrangement uses TRBV20-1 and TRBJ2-5; 11 nucleotides agree with TRBD2. Losses at the gene ends were 5 bases for V and 7 bases for J; bases not matched to a gene: 9. The CDR3 runs to 14 residues. Germline assignment: CDR1 DFQATT and CDR2 SNEGSKA (reference sequence).

The chain has TRBV3-1 and TRBJ1-4; 8 bases align to TRBD1. V was pared by 1 base and J by 6 bases, with 4 bases of the junction left unmatched. This CDR3 spans 15 amino acids. The germline V gene has CDR1 LGHDT and CDR2 YNNKEL (reference sequence). CDR3 region: CASSQVTGVDEKLFF. In DNA form, the CDR3 reads TGTGCCAGCAGCCAAGTGACAGGGGTGGATGAAAAACTGTTTTTT.

The V and J genes are TRBV7-2 and TRBJ1-3; D unclear. Deletions cut 6 bases from V and 7 bases from J, with 16 bases between. This CDR3 has 14 amino acids. The germline CDR1 and CDR2 sequences are SGHTA and FQGNSA. Here the CDR3 DNA reads TGTGCCAGCAGATTCACGGGGTTGGGGAACACCATATATTTT. The encoded protein is CASRFTGLGNTIYF.

This clonotype came up a few times. This chain connects TRBV4-3 to TRBJ2-1; weak D call: TRBD2 (6 bases). Germline lookup yields CDR1 LGHNA and CDR2 YSLEER. The CDR3 loop spans 14 amino acids. The V gene lost 0 bases and the J gene lost 16 bases, with 19 bases spanning the gap. CDR3 DNA: TGCGCCAGCAGCCAAGATAGGAGGGTTCTCGATACCTTCTTC. Protein: CASSQDRRVLDTFF.

The V gene is TRBV21-1, the J gene TRBJ2-7; TRBD2 is the table's D call, not checked against the DNA. TRBV21-1 corresponds to a pseudogene. This CDR3 region has 16 residues. For the CDR3, the DNA is TGTGCCAGCTGGGAGGGGATCCAACGGACCTCCTACGAGCAGTACTTC. Protein product: CASWEGIQRTSYEQYF.

This clonotype came up a few times. The chain carries TRBV6-5 and TRBJ1-1; D is perhaps TRBD1 (5 bases). Germline V lookup: CDR1 MNHEY, CDR2 SVGAGI. The CDR3 consists of 13 residues. V was trimmed by 7 bases and J by 1 base, leaving 10 bases between them. CDR3 nucleotides: TGTGCCAGCAACTGGGGCACGAACACTGAAGCTTTCTTT. Residues: CASNWGTNTEAFF.

A few counts support this clonotype. V usage is TRBV13 and J usage is TRBJ2-3, with D possibly being TRBD2 (6 bases). This CDR3 contains 18 residues. Germline values: CDR1 PRHDT, CDR2 FYEKMQ (reference sequence). The V gene lost 3 bases and the J gene lost 5 bases, with 24 bases spanning the gap. The CDR3 nucleotides are TGTGCCAGCAGCTTTGGGGGTTTCGTGAAGCGGGTGGAAGATACGCAGTATTTT. Protein product: CASSFGGFVKRVEDTQYF.

This sequence joins TRBV4-1 and TRBJ1-2, with TRBD1 matching 7 bases. Germline V gives CDR1 MGHRA, CDR2 YSYEKL. The length of the CDR3 is 18 residues. Trimming cost V 4 bases and J 5 bases; bases outside gene matches: 19. The CDR3, as DNA: TGCGCCAGCAGCCGCAAGCGAGTATGGGACAGAGCTATTTATGGCTACACCTTC. It codes for CASSRKRVWDRAIYGYTF.

This clonotype was seen only a few times. The rearrangement uses TRBV7-2 and TRBJ2-3, with no clear D. There are 15 residues in the CDR3. CDR1 is SGHTA, CDR2 FQGNSA, per germline. The germline V and J ends were trimmed by 1 base and 2 bases, with 10 bases remaining between them. The CDR3 region is CASSLGTRNTDTQYF. As DNA, the CDR3 is TGTGCCAGCAGCTTAGGGACCCGCAACACAGATACGCAGTATTTT.

This rearrangement joins TRBV5-1 to TRBJ2-2; D perhaps matches TRBD2 (6 bases). Germline CDR1 is SGHRS and CDR2 is YFSETQ. The CDR3 contains 13 residues. Between the trimmed V and J ends, which lost 3 bases and 7 bases, there was a span of 10 bases. CDR3 residues: CASSSGENGELFF. The CDR3 DNA reads as TGCGCCAGCAGCTCGGGGGAAAACGGGGAGCTGTTTTTT.

The chain combines TRBV12-3 or TRBV12-4 with TRBJ2-3; tentative D call: TRBD2 (6 bases). V lost 4 bases to trimming and J lost 2 bases, with 10 bases between them. The CDR3 contains 14 residues. The DNA of the CDR3 is TGTGCCAGCAGTTATAGCGGTGTCACAGATACGCAGTATTTT. Amino acid sequence: CASSYSGVTDTQYF.

The V gene is TRBV6-5, the J gene TRBJ2-1; the D gene could be TRBD1 or TRBD2 (6 bases each). Germline CDR1 is MNHEY and CDR2 is SVGAGI. Between the trimmed V and J ends, which lost 2 bases and 7 bases, there was a span of 12 bases. This CDR3 has 14 amino acids. In DNA form, the CDR3 reads TGTGCCAGCAGTTACGATTGGGGGGCGAATGAGCAGTTCTTC. Amino acid sequence: CASSYDWGANEQFF.

This sequence joins TRBV11-3 and TRBJ2-2; D ambiguous. With 6 bases removed from V and 3 bases from J, the gap between germline ends came to 11 bases. Germline assignment: CDR1 SGHNT and CDR2 YENEEA. The CDR3 is 14 amino acids. DNA for the CDR3: TGTGCCAGCAGACGTGCCTACGACACCGGGGAGCTGTTTTTT. This codes for CASRRAYDTGELFF.